These 13 T cell receptor beta chains were all obtained from the same sample, sequenced in a study of identical twins. One entry per CDR3 protein, called by TCRdb with MiXCR from the 5' RACE reads. Here the sample spans around 1.7 million distinct CDR3 sequences, 32% being singletons. Material for sequencing was cord blood. These receptors were obtained from a newborn girl in good health.

The genes are TRBV4-1 and TRBJ1-6; unclear D gene. The ends were cut back, 1 base at V and 3 bases at J, with 13 bases in the middle. The CDR3 is 17 residues long. The germline V gene has CDR1 MGHRA and CDR2 YSYEKL. CDR3 nucleotide sequence: TGCGCCAGCAGCCAAGCCCCAGGAATAATCTATAATTCACCCCTCCACTTT. It encodes CASSQAPGIIYNSPLHF.

The gene calls are TRBV12-3 or TRBV12-4 and TRBJ2-3; 13 bases align to TRBD2. The ends lost 3 bases at V and 4 bases at J; junction bases unmatched: 7. This CDR3 is 17 amino acids long. The CDR3 sequence: CASSFSRTSGSPDTQYF. For the CDR3, the DNA is TGTGCCAGCAGTTTTTCCCGGACTAGCGGGAGCCCAGATACGCAGTATTTT.

V is TRBV12-3 or TRBV12-4 and J is TRBJ1-4; D is perhaps TRBD1 (6 bases). Deletions cut 5 bases from V and 3 bases from J, with 16 bases between. The length of the CDR3 is 16 residues. CDR3 protein: CASSETQGQPNEKLFF. Written as DNA, the CDR3 is TGTGCCAGCAGTGAGACCCAGGGGCAGCCTAATGAAAAACTGTTTTTT.

V is TRBV4-1 and J is TRBJ1-5; no clear D. The CDR3 consists of 16 residues. Germline V gene lookup returns CDR1 MGHRA and CDR2 YSYEKL. Trimming cost V 0 bases and J 3 bases, with 12 bases left between them. In DNA, the CDR3 is TGCGCCAGCAGCCAAGAATACCTGGGGATCAATCAGCCCCAGCATTTT. Translating gives CASSQEYLGINQPQHF.

The V call is TRBV29-1, the J call TRBJ2-2, with TRBD1 matching over 8 bases. Germline V gene data show CDR1 as SQVTM and CDR2 as ANQGSEA. V shed 7 bases, J shed 5 bases, and the junction held 12 bases outside the gene matches. The CDR3 consists of 15 residues. CDR3 amino acids: CSGGTGGSLTGELFF. In DNA form, the CDR3 reads TGCAGCGGCGGGACAGGAGGGTCCCTAACCGGGGAGCTGTTTTTT.

As concerns this clonotype: One end of the junction varies from germline; a read error may be responsible. The V gene is TRBV4-2, the J gene TRBJ2-2; 7 bases align to TRBD2. CDR1 is LGHNA, CDR2 YNFKEQ, per germline. The CDR3 spans 16 residues. This CDR3 reads CASSHSGTTNAGELFF. The CDR3 DNA reads as TGTGCCAGCAGCCATTCCGGGACTACGAACGCCGGGGAGCTGTTTTTT.

The CDR3 nucleotides are TGTGCCAGCAGTATTCATACAGGGATACCGTATGGCTACACCTTC. It yields the protein CASSIHTGIPYGYTF. The chain combines TRBV6-1 with TRBJ1-2, with D possibly being TRBD1 (6 bases). Trimming pared 5 bases from V and 5 bases from J, leaving 18 bases between. The CDR3 is 15 residues long. Germline V gene sequence: CDR1 MNHNS, CDR2 SASEGT.

The chain employs TRBV6-5 and TRBJ1-1; D call uncertain. Trimming took 0 bases from V and 5 from J, leaving 7 bases between them. Germline V gene data show CDR1 as MNHEY and CDR2 as SVGAGI. The CDR3 runs 13 residues. The CDR3 DNA sequence: TGTGCCAGCAGTTACTCTCCTGGGACTGAAGCTTTCTTT. Translated, it gives CASSYSPGTEAFF.

This clonotype was recorded a few times. The V gene is TRBV24-1, the J gene TRBJ1-2; unclear D gene. Germline values: CDR1 KGHDR, CDR2 SFDVKD. Trimming took 4 bases from V and 6 from J, leaving 8 bases between them. This CDR3 is built from 12 residues. The CDR3 sequence: CATSEGRDGYTF. The CDR3 DNA follows: TGTGCCACCAGTGAGGGAAGGGATGGCTACACCTTC.

The chain combines TRBV5-1 with TRBJ1-2, with no clear D. V gave up 0 bases and J gave up 0 bases, with 9 bases separating them. CDR1 is SGHRS and CDR2 is YFSETQ in the germline V gene. The CDR3 sequence is 15 residues long. Here the CDR3 reads CASSLAGMPNYGYTF. CDR3 bases: TGCGCCAGCAGCTTGGCCGGCATGCCTAACTATGGCTACACCTTC.

The J gene is TRBJ2-7, the V gene TRBV12-3 or TRBV12-4, with D tentatively TRBD2 (5 bases). Deletions cut 2 bases from V and 5 bases from J, with 13 bases between. The CDR3 length is 14 residues. CDR3 loop: CASSLTELVDEQYF. CDR3 bases: TGTGCCAGCAGTTTAACGGAACTAGTTGACGAGCAGTACTTC.

This clonotype showed up just a few times. This chain connects TRBV20-1 to TRBJ2-3, with D perhaps TRBD1 (6 bases). From germline, CDR1 is DFQATT and CDR2 SNEGSKA (reference sequence). V dropped 0 bases and J dropped 2 bases, with 9 bases sitting between them. The CDR3 covers 14 residues. The CDR3 DNA reads TGCAGTGCTAGAGAGGACAGAATCACAGATACGCAGTATTTT. Its protein product is CSAREDRITDTQYF.

This clonotype has a single count. One junction end disagrees with the germline gene, perhaps due to a read error. The chain joins TRBV12-3 or TRBV12-4 to TRBJ1-1; 8 positions agree with TRBD1. CDR3 size: 16 residues. The CDR3 DNA reads as TGCGCCAGCAGTTTAGGGCAGGGGGCGCGGAACACTGAAGCTTTCTTT. This encodes CASSLGQGARNTEAFF.